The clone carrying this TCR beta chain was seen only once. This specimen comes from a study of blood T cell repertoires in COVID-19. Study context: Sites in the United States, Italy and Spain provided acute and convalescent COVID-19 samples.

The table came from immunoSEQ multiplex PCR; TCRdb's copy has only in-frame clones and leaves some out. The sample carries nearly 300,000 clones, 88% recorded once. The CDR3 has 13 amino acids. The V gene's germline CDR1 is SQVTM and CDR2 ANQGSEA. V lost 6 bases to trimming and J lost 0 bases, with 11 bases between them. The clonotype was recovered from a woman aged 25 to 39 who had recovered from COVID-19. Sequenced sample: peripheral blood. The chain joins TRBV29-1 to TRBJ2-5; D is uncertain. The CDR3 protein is CSVQPQNQETQYF. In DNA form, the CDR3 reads TGCAGCGTCCAACCACAGAACCAAGAGACCCAGTACTTC. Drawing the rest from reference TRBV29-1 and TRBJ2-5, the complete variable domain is SAVISQKPSRDICQRGTSLTIQCQVDSQVTMMFWYRQQPGQSLTLIATANQGSEATYESGFVIDKFPISRPNLTFSTLTVSNMSPEDSSIYLCSVQPQNQETQYFGPGTRLLVL.